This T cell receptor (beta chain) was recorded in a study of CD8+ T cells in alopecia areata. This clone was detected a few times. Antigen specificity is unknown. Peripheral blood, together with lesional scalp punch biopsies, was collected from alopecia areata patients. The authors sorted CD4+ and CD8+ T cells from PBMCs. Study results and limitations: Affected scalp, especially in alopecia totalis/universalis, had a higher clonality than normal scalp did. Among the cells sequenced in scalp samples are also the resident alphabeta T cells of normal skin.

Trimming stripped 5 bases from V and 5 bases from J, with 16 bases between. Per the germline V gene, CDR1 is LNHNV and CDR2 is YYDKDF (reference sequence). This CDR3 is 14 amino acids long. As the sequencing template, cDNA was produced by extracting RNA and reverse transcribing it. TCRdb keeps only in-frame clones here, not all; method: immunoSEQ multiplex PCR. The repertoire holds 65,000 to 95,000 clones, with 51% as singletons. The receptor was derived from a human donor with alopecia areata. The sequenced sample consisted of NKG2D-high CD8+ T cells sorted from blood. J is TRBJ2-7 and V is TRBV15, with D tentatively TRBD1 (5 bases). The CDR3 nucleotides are TGTGCCACCAGCCATCAGGACACCCCGGACGAGCAGTACTTC. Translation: CATSHQDTPDEQYF.